The rows below give T cell receptor beta chains drawn from one sample of a study of molecular identifiers for immune sequencing clone quantification. TCRdb re-analysed the PCR reads in MiXCR, keeping a single row per CDR3 protein. The data show 250,000 to 350,000 distinct CDR3 sequences, with about 20% seen just once and roughly 0.8% held by the top ten. The material sequenced was naive CD8+ T cells from blood, with Jurkat cell RNA spiked in. Receptors originate from a human donor in good health. Some libraries in this study had Jurkat cell RNA spiked in. Each CDR3 is given with its conserved first and last residue. Fields, in order: J gene, V gene, CDR3 protein.

j_call: TRBJ2-1; v_call: TRBV11-2; cdr3_aa: CASSLGVNEQFF
j_call: TRBJ1-1; v_call: TRBV29-1; cdr3_aa: CSVEDPGDRETFF
j_call: TRBJ1-1; v_call: TRBV18; cdr3_aa: CASSPPGFTSTEAFF
j_call: TRBJ2-3; v_call: TRBV10-2; cdr3_aa: CAASRDGGSDTQYF
j_call: TRBJ2-2; v_call: TRBV6-5; cdr3_aa: CASSDRQGTNTGELFF
j_call: TRBJ2-5; v_call: TRBV20-1; cdr3_aa: CSARTEYQETQYF
j_call: TRBJ2-5; v_call: TRBV27; cdr3_aa: CASSFVTDQETQYF
j_call: TRBJ1-1; v_call: TRBV6-2/TRBV6-3; cdr3_aa: CASSWGGNTEAFF
j_call: TRBJ1-5; v_call: TRBV30; cdr3_aa: CAWSDGQGSQPQHF
j_call: TRBJ2-2; v_call: TRBV28; cdr3_aa: CASSPAGGGGELFF
j_call: TRBJ1-3; v_call: TRBV29-1; cdr3_aa: CSVGRGLGNTIYF
j_call: TRBJ2-7; v_call: TRBV4-1; cdr3_aa: CASSVRTGNYEQYF
j_call: TRBJ2-5; v_call: TRBV28; cdr3_aa: CASSPGQGAETQYF
j_call: TRBJ2-3; v_call: TRBV6-6; cdr3_aa: CAVAGGTDTQYF
j_call: TRBJ2-1; v_call: TRBV6-5; cdr3_aa: CASSYSGGRAVNEQFF
j_call: TRBJ2-2; v_call: TRBV29-1; cdr3_aa: CSVVAGTTNTGELFF
j_call: TRBJ2-7; v_call: TRBV24-1; cdr3_aa: CATSKPKTGSYEQYF
j_call: TRBJ1-1; v_call: TRBV7-6; cdr3_aa: CASSLAGTFEAFF
j_call: TRBJ2-3; v_call: TRBV5-1; cdr3_aa: CASSLASRDRGLAGYTDTQYF
j_call: TRBJ2-6; v_call: TRBV14; cdr3_aa: CASSQEIASATSGANVLTF
j_call: TRBJ1-5; v_call: TRBV13; cdr3_aa: CASSIRTGGGRPQHF